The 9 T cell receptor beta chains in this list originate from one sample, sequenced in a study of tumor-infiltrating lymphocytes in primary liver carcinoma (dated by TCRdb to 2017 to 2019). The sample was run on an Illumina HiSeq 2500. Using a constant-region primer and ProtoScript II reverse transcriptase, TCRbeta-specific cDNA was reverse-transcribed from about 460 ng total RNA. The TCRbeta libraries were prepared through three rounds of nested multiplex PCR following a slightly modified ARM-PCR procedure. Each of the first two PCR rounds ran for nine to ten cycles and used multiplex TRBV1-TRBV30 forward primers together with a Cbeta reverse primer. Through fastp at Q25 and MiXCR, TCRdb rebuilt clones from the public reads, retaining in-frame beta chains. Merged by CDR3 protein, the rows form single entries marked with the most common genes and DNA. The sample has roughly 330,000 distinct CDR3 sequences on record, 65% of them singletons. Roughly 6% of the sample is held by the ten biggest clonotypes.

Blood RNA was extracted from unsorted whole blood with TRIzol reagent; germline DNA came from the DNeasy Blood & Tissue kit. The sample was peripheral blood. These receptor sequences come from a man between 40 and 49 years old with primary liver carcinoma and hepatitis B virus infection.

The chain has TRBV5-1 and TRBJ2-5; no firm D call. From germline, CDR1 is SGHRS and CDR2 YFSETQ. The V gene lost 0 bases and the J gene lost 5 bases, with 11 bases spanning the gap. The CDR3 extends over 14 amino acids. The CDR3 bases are TGCGCCAGCAGCTTGGCGTGGGGTACGGAGACCCAGTACTTC. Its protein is CASSLAWGTETQYF.

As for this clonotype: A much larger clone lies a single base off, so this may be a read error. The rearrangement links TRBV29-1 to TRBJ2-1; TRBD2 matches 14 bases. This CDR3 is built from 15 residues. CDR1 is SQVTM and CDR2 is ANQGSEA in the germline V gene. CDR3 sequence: CSSTTSGGGVLEQLF. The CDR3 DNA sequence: TGCAGCTCCACGACTAGCGGGGGGGGGGTGCTTGAGCAGCTCTTC.

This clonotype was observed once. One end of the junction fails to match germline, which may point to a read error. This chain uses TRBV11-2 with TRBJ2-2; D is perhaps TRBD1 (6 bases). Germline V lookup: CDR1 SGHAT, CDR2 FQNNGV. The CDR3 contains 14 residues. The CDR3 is CASGIEGGPGELLF. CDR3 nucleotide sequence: TGTGCCAGCGGCATTGAAGGGGGACCCGGGGAGCTGTTATTT. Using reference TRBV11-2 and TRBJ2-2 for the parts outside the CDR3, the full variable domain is EAGVAQSPRYKIIEKRQSVAFWCNPISGHATLYWYQQILGQGPKLLIQFQNNGVVDDSQLPKDRFSAERLKGVDSTLKIQPAKLEDSAVYLCASGIEGGPGELLFGEGSRLTVL.

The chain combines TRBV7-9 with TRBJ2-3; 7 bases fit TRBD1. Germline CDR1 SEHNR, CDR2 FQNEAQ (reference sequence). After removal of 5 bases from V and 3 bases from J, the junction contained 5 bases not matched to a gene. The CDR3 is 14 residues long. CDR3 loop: CASSPGTETDTQYF. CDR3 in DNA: TGTGCCAGCAGCCCCGGGACAGAGACAGATACGCAGTATTTT.

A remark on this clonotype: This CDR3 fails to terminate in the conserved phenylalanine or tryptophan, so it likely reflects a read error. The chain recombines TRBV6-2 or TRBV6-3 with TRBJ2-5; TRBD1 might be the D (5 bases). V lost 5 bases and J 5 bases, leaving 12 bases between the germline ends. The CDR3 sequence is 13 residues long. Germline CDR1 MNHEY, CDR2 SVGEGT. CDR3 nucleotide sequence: TGTGCCAGCAGTGACCCAAACAGGGAGACCCAGTACCCC. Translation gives CASSDPNRETQYP.

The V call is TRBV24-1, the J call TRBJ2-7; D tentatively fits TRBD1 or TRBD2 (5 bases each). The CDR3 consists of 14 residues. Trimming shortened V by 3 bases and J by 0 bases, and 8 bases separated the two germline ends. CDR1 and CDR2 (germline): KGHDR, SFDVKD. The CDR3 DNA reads TGTGCCACCAGTGATGCAGGGAGCTCCTACGAGCAGTACTTC. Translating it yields CATSDAGSSYEQYF.

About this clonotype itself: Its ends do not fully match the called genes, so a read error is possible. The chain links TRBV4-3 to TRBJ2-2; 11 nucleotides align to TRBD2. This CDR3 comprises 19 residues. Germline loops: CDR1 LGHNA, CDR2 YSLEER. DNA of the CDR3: TGCGCCAGCAGCCGGAAACTAGCGGGAGATACAGTGAACACCAGGGAGCTGTTTTTT. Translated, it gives CASSRKLAGDTVNTRELFF.

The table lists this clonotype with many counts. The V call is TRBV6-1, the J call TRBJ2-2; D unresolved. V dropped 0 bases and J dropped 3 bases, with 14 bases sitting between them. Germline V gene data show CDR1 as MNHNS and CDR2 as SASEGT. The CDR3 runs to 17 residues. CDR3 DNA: TGTGCCAGCAGTGAAGCTTCTTTTGTGTCGGACACCGGGGAGCTGTTTTTT. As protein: CASSEASFVSDTGELFF.

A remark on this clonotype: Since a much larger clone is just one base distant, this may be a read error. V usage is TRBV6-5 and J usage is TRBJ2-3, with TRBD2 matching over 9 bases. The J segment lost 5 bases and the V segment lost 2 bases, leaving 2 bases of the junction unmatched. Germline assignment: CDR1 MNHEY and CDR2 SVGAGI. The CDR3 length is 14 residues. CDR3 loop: CASSYNSGGDTQYF. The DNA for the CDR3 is TGTGCCAGCAGTTACAATAGCGGGGGAGATACGCAGTATTTT.